This TCR beta chain is from a study of blood T cell repertoires in COVID-19. Study background: The United States, Italy and Spain were the sources of the acute and convalescent COVID-19 samples.

In its sample, this clone was seen once. The V segment lost 5 bases and the J segment 2 bases; nucleotides outside the gene matches: 6. Germline V CDR1 and CDR2: LGHNT, FRNRAP. The CDR3 loop spans 15 amino acids. As handled by the study authors: Quantification of nucleated cells was approximated via reference gene primer amplification. Method: immunoSEQ multiplex PCR; TCRdb's copy keeps in-frame clones and lacks some. Clone size and V and J calls were adopted from that table, with D and trimming inferred from the DNA. In the table there are about 50,000 clones, 85% of which are singletons. Source material: peripheral blood. This sequence originates from a woman aged 60-75 years with acute or convalescent COVID-19. The gene calls are TRBV12-5 and TRBJ2-3; 8 bases line up with TRBD2. The CDR3 protein is CASGPGREVTDTQYF. The DNA of the CDR3 is TGTGCTAGTGGTCCCGGGCGGGAGGTCACAGATACGCAGTATTTT.